This TCR beta chain was sequenced in a study of T cell responses to AZD1222 COVID-19 vaccine. Study outcomes and limitations: Regions 160-218 and 743-854 held dominance among vaccine-associated CD4 TCRs, which spanned spike. Spike-specific TCR repertoires showed rising breadth and depth after two AZD1222 doses.

With regard to this clone: What it binds is unknown.

Trimming took 6 bases from V and 0 from J, leaving 18 bases between them. This CDR3 spans 17 amino acids. From germline, CDR1 is MDHEN and CDR2 SYDVKM. Sequencing used immunoSEQ multiplex PCR; TCRdb keeps in-frame clones, though not all of them. The sample shows 160,000 or so clones, around nine tenths of them seen only once. The sequence was collected from an adult who received the AZD1222 COVID-19 vaccine. The V and J genes are TRBV28 and TRBJ1-3; D not resolved. The source material was peripheral blood, sampled 28 days after the second AZD1222 dose. CDR3 DNA sequence: TGTGCCAGCAGCTTACCCTCGTCTACCTCCTCTGGAAACACCATATATTTT. It specifies CASSLPSSTSSGNTIYF.